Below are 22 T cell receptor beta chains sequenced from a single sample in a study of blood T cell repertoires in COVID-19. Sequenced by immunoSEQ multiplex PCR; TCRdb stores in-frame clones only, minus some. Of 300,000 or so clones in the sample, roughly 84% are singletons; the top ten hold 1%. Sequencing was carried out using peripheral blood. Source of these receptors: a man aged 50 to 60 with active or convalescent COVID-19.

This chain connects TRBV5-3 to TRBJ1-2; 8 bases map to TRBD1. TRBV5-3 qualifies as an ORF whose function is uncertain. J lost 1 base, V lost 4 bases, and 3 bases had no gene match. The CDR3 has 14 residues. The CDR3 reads CARSGTGLNYGYTF. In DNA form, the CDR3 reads TGTGCCAGAAGCGGGACAGGTCTTAACTATGGCTACACCTTC.

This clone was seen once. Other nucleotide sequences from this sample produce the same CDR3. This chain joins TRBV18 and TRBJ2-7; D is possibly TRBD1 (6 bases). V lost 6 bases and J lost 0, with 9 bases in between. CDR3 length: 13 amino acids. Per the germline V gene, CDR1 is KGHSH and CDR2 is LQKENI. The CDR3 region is CASSRQDSYEQYF. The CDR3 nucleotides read TGTGCCAGCTCGAGACAGGACTCCTACGAGCAGTACTTC.

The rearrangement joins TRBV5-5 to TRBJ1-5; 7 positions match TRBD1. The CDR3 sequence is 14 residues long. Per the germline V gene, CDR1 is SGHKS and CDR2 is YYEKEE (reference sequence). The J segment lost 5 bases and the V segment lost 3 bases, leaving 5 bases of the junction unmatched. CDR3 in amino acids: CASSSGTVDQPQHF. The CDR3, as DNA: TGTGCCAGCAGCTCCGGGACAGTTGATCAGCCCCAGCATTTT.

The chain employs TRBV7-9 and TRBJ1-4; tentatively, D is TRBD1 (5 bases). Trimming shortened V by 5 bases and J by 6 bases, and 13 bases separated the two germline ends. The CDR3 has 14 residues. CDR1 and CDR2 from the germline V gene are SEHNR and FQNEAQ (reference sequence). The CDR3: CASSPAGGHEKLFF. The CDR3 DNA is TGTGCCAGCAGCCCGGCCGGGGGTCATGAAAAACTGTTTTTT.

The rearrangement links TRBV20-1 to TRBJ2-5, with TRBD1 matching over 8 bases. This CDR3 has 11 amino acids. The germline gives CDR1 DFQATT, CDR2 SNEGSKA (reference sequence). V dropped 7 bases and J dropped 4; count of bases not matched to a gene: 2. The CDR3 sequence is CSGTGGETQYF. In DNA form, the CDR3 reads TGCAGTGGCACAGGGGGAGAGACCCAGTACTTC.

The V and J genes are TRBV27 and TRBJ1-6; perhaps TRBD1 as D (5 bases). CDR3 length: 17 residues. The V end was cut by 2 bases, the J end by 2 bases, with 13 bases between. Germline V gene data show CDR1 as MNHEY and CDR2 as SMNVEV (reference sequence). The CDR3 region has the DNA TGTGCCAGCAGTTTAAATAGGAAGGGGACCTATAATTCACCCCTCCACTTT. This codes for CASSLNRKGTYNSPLHF.

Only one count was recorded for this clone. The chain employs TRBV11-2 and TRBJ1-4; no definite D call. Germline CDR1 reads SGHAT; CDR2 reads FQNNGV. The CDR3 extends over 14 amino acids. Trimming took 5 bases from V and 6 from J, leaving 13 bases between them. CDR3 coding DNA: TGTGCCAGCAGCGCTTTTTGGACTGATGAAAAACTGTTTTTT. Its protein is CASSAFWTDEKLFF. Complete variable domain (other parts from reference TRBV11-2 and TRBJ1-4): EAGVAQSPRYKIIEKRQSVAFWCNPISGHATLYWYQQILGQGPKLLIQFQNNGVVDDSQLPKDRFSAERLKGVDSTLKIQPAKLEDSAVYLCASSAFWTDEKLFFGSGTQLSVL.

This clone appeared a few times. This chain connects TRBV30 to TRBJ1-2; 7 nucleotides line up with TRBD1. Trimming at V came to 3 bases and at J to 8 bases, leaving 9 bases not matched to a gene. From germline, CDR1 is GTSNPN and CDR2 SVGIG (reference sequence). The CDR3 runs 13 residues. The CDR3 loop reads CAWRPDRVEGYTF. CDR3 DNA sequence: TGTGCCTGGAGGCCCGACAGGGTCGAGGGCTACACCTTC.

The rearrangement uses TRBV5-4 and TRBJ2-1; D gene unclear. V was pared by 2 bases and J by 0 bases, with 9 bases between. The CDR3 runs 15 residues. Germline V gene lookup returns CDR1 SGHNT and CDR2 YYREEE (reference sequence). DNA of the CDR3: TGTGCCAGCAGCTTCGACACGACCTCCTACAATGAGCAGTTCTTC. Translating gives CASSFDTTSYNEQFF.

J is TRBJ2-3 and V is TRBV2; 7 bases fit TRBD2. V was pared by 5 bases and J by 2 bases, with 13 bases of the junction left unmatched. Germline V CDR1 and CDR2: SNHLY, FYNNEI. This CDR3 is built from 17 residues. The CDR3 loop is CASSPLKGKRDTDTQYF. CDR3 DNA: TGTGCCAGCAGTCCTTTAAAGGGTAAGCGGGACACAGATACGCAGTATTTT.

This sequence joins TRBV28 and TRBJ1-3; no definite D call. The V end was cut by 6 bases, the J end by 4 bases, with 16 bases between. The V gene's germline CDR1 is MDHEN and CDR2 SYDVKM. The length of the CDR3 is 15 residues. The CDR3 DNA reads TGTGCCAGCAGCCGGTCCATAACCCTAGGAAACACCATATATTTT. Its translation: CASSRSITLGNTIYF.

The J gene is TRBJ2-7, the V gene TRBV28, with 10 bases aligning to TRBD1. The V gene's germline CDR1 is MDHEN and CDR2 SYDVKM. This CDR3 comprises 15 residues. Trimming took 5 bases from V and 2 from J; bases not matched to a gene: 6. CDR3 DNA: TGTGCCAGCAGTCCCCCGGGACAGGGGACCTACGAGCAGTACTTC. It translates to CASSPPGQGTYEQYF.

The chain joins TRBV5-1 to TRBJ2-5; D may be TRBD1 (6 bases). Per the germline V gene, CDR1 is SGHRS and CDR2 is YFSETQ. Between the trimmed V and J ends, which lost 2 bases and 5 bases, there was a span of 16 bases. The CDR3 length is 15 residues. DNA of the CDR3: TGCGCCAGCAGCTTATCACAGGGTGGTATTGAGACCCAGTACTTC. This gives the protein CASSLSQGGIETQYF.

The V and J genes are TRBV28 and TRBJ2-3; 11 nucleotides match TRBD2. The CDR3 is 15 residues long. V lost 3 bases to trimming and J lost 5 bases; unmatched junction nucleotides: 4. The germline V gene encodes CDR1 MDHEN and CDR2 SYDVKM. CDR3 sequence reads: CASSFTSGRGDTQYF. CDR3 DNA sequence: TGTGCCAGCAGTTTCACTAGCGGGAGAGGAGATACGCAGTATTTT.

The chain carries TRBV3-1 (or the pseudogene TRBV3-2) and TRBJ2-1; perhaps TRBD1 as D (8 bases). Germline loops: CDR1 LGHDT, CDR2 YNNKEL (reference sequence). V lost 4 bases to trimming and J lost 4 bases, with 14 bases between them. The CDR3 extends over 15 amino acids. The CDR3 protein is CASSLTQGGYNEQFF. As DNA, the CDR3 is TGTGCCAGCAGCCTTACACAGGGGGGGTACAATGAGCAGTTCTTC.

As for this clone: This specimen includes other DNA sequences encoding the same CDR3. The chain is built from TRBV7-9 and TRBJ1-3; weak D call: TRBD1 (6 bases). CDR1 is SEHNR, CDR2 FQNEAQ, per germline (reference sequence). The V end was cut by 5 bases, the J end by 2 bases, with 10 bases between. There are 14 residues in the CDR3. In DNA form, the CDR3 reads TGTGCCAGCAGCCTAACAGGGACTGGAAACACCATATATTTT. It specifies CASSLTGTGNTIYF.

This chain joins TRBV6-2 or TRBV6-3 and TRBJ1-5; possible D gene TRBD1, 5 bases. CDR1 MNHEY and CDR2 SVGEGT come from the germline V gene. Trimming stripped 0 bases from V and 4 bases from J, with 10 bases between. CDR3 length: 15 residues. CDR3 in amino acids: CASSYSRGGNQPQHF. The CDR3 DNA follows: TGTGCCAGCAGTTACTCGCGGGGGGGGAATCAGCCCCAGCATTTT.

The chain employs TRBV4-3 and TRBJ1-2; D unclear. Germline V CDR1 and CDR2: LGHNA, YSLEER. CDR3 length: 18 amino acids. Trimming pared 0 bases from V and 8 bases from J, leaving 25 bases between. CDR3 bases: TGCGCCAGCAGCCAAGACGCGACCCCTGGGCGCCTCTTCAAAGGCTACACCTTC. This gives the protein CASSQDATPGRLFKGYTF.

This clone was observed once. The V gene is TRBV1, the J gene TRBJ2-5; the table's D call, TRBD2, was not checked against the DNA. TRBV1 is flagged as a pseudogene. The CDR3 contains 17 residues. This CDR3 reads CTSSQVVSGLFEETQYF. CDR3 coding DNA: TGCACCAGCAGCCAAGTTGTCAGCGGGTTATTCGAAGAGACCCAGTACTTC.

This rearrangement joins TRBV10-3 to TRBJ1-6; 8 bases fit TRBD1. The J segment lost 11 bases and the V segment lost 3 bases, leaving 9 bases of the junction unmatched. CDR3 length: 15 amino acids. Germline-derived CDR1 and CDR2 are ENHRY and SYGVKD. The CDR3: CAISDFQGAEAPLHF. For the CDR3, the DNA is TGTGCCATCAGTGATTTTCAGGGGGCCGAGGCACCCCTCCACTTT.

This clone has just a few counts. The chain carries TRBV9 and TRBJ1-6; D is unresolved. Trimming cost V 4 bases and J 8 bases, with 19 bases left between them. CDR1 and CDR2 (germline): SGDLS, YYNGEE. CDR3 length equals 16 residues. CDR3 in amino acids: CASSPTAVSPDSPLHF. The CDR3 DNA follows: TGTGCCAGCAGCCCCACAGCCGTGAGTCCGGATTCACCCCTCCACTTT.

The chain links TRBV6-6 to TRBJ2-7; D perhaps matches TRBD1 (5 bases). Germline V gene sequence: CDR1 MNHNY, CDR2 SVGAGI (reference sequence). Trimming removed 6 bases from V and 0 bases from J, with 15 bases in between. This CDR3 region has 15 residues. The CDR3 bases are TGTGCCAGCAGGCCTGCACGACAGAGCTCCTACGAGCAGTACTTC. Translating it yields CASRPARQSSYEQYF.